Listed below are T cell receptor beta chains from one sample, sequenced in a study of blood T cell repertoires in COVID-19. Clones were sequenced by immunoSEQ multiplex PCR, and TCRdb holds only the in-frame ones, with some missing. The sample holds around 98,000 clones; roughly 85% are singletons and the top ten take about 4.2%. Sequenced sample: peripheral blood. These receptors were obtained from a man between 65 and 85 years old with acute or convalescent COVID-19. Each CDR3 is given without its conserved first and last residue.

cdr3_length v_call cdr3_aa
15 TRBV4-1 ASSQVPGQGSEETQY
15 TRBV11-2 ASSRPGQGKRGYGYT
14 TRBV2 ASSEGPPTGAYEQY
14 TRBV7-2 ASSGRGGPGTDTQY
14 TRBV5-6 ASSGRGATFRNTIY
13 TRBV7-2 ASSLDSARHQPQH
11 TRBV29-1 SVQAGSNQPQH
13 TRBV11-2 ASSLAEGAPYEQY
13 TRBV6-6 ASSSTGTGDLALH
13 TRBV5-1 ASSLSGGNPYEQY
11 TRBV7-2 ASRQTGAGSQY
13 TRBV7-7 ASSFDRAGANVLT
14 TRBV28 ASSLGTGGPGNTIY
12 TRBV6-5 ASSYLGANREAF
16 TRBV27 ASSSFPLERTANYGYT
15 TRBV4-2 ASSQGVGRQNTGELF
11 TRBV29-1 SVGLGGNTEAF
16 TRBV4-1 ASSQELLAGDSQETQY
11 TRBV11-3 ASSRGPQETQY
11 TRBV19 ASSPQGGGELF
14 TRBV19 ASSSLTGVWDYGYT
13 TRBV9 ASSPVPGQGSPLH
14 TRBV28 ASSPIGLRNTGELF
15 TRBV5-6 ASSPDRVRGYTGELF
14 TRBV9 ASSVESSGTKNIQY
10 TRBV6-5 ASSKRNTEAF
11 TRBV12-3/TRBV12-4 ASSPRGGTEAF
13 TRBV4-2 ASTGTPGSGNTIY
11 TRBV5-1 ASSLQNTDTQY
13 TRBV19 ASSIMGQGNQPQH
13 TRBV5-4 ASSLCAGRCTEAF
12 TRBV19 ASSWAGRGEKLF
14 TRBV10-2 ASSPGDRGRNTEAF
15 TRBV9 ASSPRQGIKTNYGYT
13 TRBV11-2 ASSLTSGSTDTQY
14 TRBV6-5 ASSYHGRVRTTEAF
14 TRBV24-1 ATSDLYRGDTGELF
15 TRBV6-6 ASSPGGIRYSNQPQH
14 TRBV6-5 ASSYSATGDLWGYT
12 TRBV28 ASSLGQNTDTQY
14 TRBV5-4 ASSLAGTGGEETQY
12 TRBV6-1 ASSEQTGNTEAF
12 TRBV19 ASSPTALNTEAF
13 TRBV5-4 ASSPGTGESYGYT
13 TRBV9 ASSVGGRGDTEAF
14 TRBV7-6 ASSPRSHGGSYEQY
13 TRBV7-2 ASSPRTGDKPKAF
12 TRBV6-5 ASSPTRGYSPLH
12 TRBV15 ATSRGGEGEKLF
12 TRBV19 ASSVQGAGGEQY
13 TRBV5-6 ASSLEGAGWSPLH
17 TRBV11-2 ASSPPEGVLNANTGELF